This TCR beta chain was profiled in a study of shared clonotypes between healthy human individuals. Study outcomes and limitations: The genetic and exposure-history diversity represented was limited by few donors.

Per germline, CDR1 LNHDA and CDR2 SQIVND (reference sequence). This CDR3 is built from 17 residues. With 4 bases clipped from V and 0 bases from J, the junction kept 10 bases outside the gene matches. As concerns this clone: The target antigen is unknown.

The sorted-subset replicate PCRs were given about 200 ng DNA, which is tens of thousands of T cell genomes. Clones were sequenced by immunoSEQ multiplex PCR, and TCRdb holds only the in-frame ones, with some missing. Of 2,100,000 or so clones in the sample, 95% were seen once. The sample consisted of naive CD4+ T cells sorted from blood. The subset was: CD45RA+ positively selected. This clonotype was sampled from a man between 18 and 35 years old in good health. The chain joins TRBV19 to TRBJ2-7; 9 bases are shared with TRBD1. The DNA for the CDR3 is TGTGCCAGTAGTAGGTCAACAGGGGGCACTAGCTCCTACGAGCAGTACTTC. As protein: CASSRSTGGTSSYEQYF.